This T cell receptor (beta chain) was profiled in a study of T cell responses to AZD1222 COVID-19 vaccine. Study-level findings and limits: Spike-specific TCR breadth rose after two AZD1222 doses, and depth rose as well. Mapped onto spike, vaccine-associated CD4 TCRs spanned it and were dominant at 160-218 and 743-854.

Concerning this clone: Its antigen remains unknown.

Repertoires were generated with immunoSEQ multiplex PCR, while TCRdb's copy carries only in-frame clones and drops some. Altogether 200,000 or so clones are present, 94% being singletons, with the ten largest covering approximately 9.6%. CDR1 is SGDLS, CDR2 YYNGEE, per germline. Trimming left V 3 bases short and J 1 base short, with 7 bases between. The CDR3 extends over 13 amino acids. Specimen: peripheral blood, collected on day 0 of AZD1222 vaccination. This chain joins TRBV9 and TRBJ2-5; either TRBD1 or TRBD2 may fit D (5 bases each). This TCR was sampled from an adult in good health. The CDR3 is CASSGGGQETQYF. DNA for the CDR3: TGTGCCAGCAGCGGTGGGGGCCAAGAGACCCAGTACTTC.